This TCR beta chain was captured by sequencing in a study of shared clonotypes between healthy human individuals. At the level of the study: The plates for each donor numbered three CD4 naive, three CD4 memory, two CD8 naive and one CD8 memory.

Trimming removed 6 bases from V and 6 bases from J, with 30 bases in between. Germline CDR1 and CDR2: WSHSY and SAAADI. This CDR3 is built from 18 residues. Produced via immunoSEQ multiplex PCR; TCRdb's table is partial and in-frame only. The sample consists of 550,000 to 800,000 clones, roughly 91% of them appearing once. Sequencing was performed on memory CD8+ T cells from PBMCs. The sample's subset: CD45RO+ cells pooled with CCR7-negative TemRA cells. The chain links TRBV10-2 to TRBJ2-7, with D maybe TRBD1 (6 bases). This receptor was obtained from a man aged 18 to 29 in good health. Some clones in this sample may be carry-over from other donors' samples. CDR3 bases: TGCGCCAGCAGCGACGCCCCGAGGCACAGGGAGCAGGAGTCCGAGCAGTACTTC. Translating gives CASSDAPRHREQESEQYF.